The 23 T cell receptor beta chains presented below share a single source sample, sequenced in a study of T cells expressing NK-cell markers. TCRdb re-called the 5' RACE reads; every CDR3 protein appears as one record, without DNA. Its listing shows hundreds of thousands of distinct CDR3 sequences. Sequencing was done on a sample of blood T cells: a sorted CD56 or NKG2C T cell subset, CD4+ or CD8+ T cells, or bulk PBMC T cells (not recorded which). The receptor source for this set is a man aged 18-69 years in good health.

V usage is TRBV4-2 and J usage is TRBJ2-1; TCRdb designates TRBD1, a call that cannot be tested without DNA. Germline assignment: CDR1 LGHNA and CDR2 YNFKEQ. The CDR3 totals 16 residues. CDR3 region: CASSQGGRETYNEQFF.

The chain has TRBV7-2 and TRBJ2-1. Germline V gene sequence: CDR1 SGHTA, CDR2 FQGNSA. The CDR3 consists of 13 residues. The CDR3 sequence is CASSLAYYSEQFF.

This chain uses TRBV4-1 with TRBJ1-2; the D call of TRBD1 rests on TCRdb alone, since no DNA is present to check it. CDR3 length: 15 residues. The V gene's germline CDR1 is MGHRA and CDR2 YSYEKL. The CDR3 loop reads CASSQPLQGLRGYTF.

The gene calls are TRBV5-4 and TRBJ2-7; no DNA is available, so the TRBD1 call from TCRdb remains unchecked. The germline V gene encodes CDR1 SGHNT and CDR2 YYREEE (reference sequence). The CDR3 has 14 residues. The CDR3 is CASSLNLPPGEQYF.

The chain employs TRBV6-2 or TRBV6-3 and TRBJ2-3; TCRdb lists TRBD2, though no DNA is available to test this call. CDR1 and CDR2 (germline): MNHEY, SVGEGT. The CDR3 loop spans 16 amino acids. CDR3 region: CASRPTSGGVTDTQYF.

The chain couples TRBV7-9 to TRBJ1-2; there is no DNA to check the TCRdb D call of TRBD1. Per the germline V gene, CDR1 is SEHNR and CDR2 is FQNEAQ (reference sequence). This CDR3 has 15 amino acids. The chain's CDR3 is CASSLVDRGGSGYTF.

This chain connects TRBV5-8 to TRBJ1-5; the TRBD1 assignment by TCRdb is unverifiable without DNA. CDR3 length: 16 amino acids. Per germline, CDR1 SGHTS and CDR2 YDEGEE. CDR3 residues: CASSLFPGTSSQPQHF.

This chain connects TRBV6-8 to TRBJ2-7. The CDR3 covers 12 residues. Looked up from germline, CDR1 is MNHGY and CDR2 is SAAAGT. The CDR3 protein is CASRDGQHEQYF.

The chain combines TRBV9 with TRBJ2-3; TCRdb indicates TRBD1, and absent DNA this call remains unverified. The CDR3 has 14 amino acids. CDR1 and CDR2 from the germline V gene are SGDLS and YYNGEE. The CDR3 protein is CASSPWTRADTQYF.

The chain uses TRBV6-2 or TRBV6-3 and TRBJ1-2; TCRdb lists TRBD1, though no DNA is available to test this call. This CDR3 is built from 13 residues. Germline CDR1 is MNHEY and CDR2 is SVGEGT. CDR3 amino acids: CASSPSGTHGYTF.

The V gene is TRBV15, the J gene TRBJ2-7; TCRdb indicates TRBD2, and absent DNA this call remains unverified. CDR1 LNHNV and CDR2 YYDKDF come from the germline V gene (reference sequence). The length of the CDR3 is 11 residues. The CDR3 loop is CATGTIYEQYF.

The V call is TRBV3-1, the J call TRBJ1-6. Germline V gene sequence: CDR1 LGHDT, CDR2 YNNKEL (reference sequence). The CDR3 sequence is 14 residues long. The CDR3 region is CASSPVALDDALHF.

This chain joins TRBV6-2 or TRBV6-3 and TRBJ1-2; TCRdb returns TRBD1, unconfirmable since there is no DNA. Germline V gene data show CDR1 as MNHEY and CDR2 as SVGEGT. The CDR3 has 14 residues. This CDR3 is CASTDRGANYGYTF.

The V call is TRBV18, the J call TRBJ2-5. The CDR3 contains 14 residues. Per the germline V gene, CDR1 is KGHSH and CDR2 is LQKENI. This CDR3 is CASSPSASQETQYF.

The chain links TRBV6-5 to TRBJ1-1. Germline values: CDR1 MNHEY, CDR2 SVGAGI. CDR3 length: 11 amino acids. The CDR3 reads CASSYFEGTFF.

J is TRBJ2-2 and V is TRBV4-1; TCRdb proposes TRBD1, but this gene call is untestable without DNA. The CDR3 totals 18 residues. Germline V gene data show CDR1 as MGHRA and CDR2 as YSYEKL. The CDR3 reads CASSLYVRDRGFTGELFF.

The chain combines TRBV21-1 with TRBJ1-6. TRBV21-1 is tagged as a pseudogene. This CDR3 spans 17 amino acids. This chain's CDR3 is CASSKAGSSPYNSPLHF.

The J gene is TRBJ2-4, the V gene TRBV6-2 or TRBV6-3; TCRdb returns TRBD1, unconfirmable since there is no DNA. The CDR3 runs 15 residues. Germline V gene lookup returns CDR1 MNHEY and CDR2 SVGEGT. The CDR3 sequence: CASRTRGIAKNIQYF.

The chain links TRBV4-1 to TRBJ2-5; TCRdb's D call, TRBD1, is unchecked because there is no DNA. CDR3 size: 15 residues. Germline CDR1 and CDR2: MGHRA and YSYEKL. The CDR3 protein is CASSQGDRDQETQYF.

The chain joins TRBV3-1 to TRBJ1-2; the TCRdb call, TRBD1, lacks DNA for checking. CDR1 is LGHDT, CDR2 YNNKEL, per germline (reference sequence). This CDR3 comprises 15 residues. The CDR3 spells CASSQMFGTAYGYTF.

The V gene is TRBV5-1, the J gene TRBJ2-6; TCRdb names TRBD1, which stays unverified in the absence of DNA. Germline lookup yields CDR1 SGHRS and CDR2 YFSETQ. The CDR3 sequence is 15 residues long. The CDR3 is CASSRIDRRANVLTF.

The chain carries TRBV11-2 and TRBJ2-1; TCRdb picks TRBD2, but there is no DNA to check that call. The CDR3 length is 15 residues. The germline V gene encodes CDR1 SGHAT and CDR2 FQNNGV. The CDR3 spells CASSRGGVDYNEQFF.

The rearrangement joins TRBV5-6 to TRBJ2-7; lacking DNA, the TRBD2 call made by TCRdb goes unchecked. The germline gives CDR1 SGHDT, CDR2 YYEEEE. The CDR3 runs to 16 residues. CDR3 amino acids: CASSLSPSGFSYEQYF. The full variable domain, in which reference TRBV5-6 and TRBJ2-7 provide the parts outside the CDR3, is DAGVTQSPTHLIKTRGQQVTLRCSPKSGHDTVSWYQQALGQGPQFIFQYYEEEERQRGNFPDRFSGHQFPNYSSELNVNALLLGDSALYLCASSLSPSGFSYEQYFGPGTRLTVT.